Detailed here is one TCR beta chain. The data stem from a study of blood T cell repertoires in COVID-19. Generated by immunoSEQ multiplex PCR, the TCRdb table keeps only in-frame clones and is missing some. Among around 430,000 clones, 88% were seen once, and the ten largest hold roughly 12%. The V segment lost 2 bases and the J segment 7 bases; nucleotides outside the gene matches: 6. Germline values: CDR1 SGHNT, CDR2 YYREEE (reference sequence). The CDR3 contains 14 residues. One Seattle source followed patients from active infection through their disease course. This clonotype was sampled from a woman between 50 and 59 years old with COVID-19, enrolled during active disease. J is TRBJ2-3 and V is TRBV5-4; 8 bases line up with TRBD1. What was sequenced was peripheral blood. The CDR3 here is CASSLSQGANTQYF. The CDR3 bases are TGTGCCAGCAGCTTATCTCAGGGGGCAAATACGCAGTATTTT.